The rows below give T cell receptor beta chains drawn from one sample of a study of CD8 T cells in Susac syndrome. TCRdb ran MiXCR on the immunoSEQ multiplex PCR reads and lists one entry per CDR3 protein. The data hold 150,000 to 200,000 distinct CDR3 sequences, with around 94% observed a single time. The sample consisted of CD4+ T cells from PBMCs. These receptors were collected from a human donor with Susac syndrome. The CDR3 runs from the conserved cysteine through the conserved F or W. Each record gives: D gene, clone size, CDR3 length, V gene, J gene, CDR3 protein, CDR3 DNA. D genes are given only for firm matches. The size field is filled for only some rows; it gives once, few, many or a size class.

D: .; size: .; length: 17; V: TRBV9; J: TRBJ2-2; CDR3: CASSVRSVGPNTGELFF; DNA: TGTGCCAGCAGCGTACGGTCGGTGGGGCCGAACACCGGGGAGCTGTTTTTT
D: .; size: .; length: 15; V: TRBV18; J: TRBJ1-6; CDR3: CASSPPWTANSPLHF; DNA: TGTGCCAGCTCACCACCGTGGACTGCGAATTCACCCCTCCACTTT
D: .; size: .; length: 15; V: TRBV14; J: TRBJ1-4; CDR3: CASSQVYSTNEKLFF; DNA: TGTGCCAGCAGCCAAGTCTATTCAACTAATGAAAAACTGTTTTTT
D: TRBD2; size: .; length: 14; V: TRBV4-1; J: TRBJ2-1; CDR3: CASSLPGGNNEQFF; DNA: TGCGCCAGCAGCCTCCCGGGAGGAAACAATGAGCAGTTCTTC
D: .; size: .; length: 21; V: TRBV12-5; J: TRBJ2-5; CDR3: CASGLVVNRGASGYPQETQYF; DNA: TGTGCTAGTGGTTTGGTAGTAAATCGGGGGGCATCCGGCTACCCTCAAGAGACCCAGTACTTC
D: .; size: .; length: 13; V: TRBV11-2; J: TRBJ2-7; CDR3: CASSFEGSYEQYF; DNA: TGTGCCAGCAGCTTCGAGGGCTCCTACGAGCAGTACTTC
D: TRBD1; size: .; length: 14; V: TRBV19; J: TRBJ1-4; CDR3: CASSIMGQDEKLFF; DNA: TGTGCCAGTAGTATTATGGGACAGGATGAAAAACTGTTTTTT
D: .; size: .; length: 14; V: TRBV29-1; J: TRBJ2-3; CDR3: CSVPRGRNTDTQYF; DNA: TGCAGCGTTCCAAGGGGTCGGAACACAGATACGCAGTATTTT
D: TRBD1; size: .; length: 16; V: TRBV4-3; J: TRBJ1-5; CDR3: CASSQDATGGNQPQHF; DNA: TGCGCCAGCAGCCAAGACGCGACAGGGGGCAATCAGCCCCAGCATTTT
D: .; size: .; length: 13; V: TRBV2; J: TRBJ1-2; CDR3: CASREQANYGYTF; DNA: TGTGCCAGCAGGGAGCAGGCGAACTATGGCTACACCTTC
D: TRBD2; size: .; length: 14; V: TRBV29-1; J: TRBJ2-5; CDR3: CNYAGVAVQETQYF; DNA: TGCAACTATGCGGGGGTAGCGGTACAAGAGACCCAGTACTTC
D: TRBD2; size: .; length: 16; V: TRBV9; J: TRBJ2-1; CDR3: CASSVAPGLAGDEQFF; DNA: TGTGCCAGCAGCGTAGCACCGGGACTAGCGGGAGATGAGCAGTTCTTC
D: .; size: .; length: 13; V: TRBV30; J: TRBJ2-7; CDR3: CAWTSGPPYEQYF; DNA: TGTGCCTGGACGTCCGGGCCCCCCTACGAGCAGTACTTC
D: .; size: .; length: 13; V: TRBV24-1; J: TRBJ2-5; CDR3: CATSGGGQETQYF; DNA: TGTGCCACCAGTGGGGGTGGACAAGAGACCCAGTACTTC
D: TRBD1; size: .; length: 15; V: TRBV30; J: TRBJ2-7; CDR3: CAWNSGQGRFYEQYF; DNA: TGTGCCTGGAACTCCGGACAGGGAAGGTTCTACGAGCAGTACTTC
D: TRBD1; size: .; length: 15; V: TRBV3-1; J: TRBJ1-2; CDR3: CASSQTPGTGNGYTF; DNA: TGTGCCAGCAGCCAGACCCCCGGGACAGGGAATGGCTACACCTTC
D: TRBD1; size: .; length: 14; V: TRBV2; J: TRBJ1-5; CDR3: CASSRQGLGQPQHF; DNA: TGTGCCAGCAGCCGACAGGGGTTGGGGCAGCCCCAGCATTTT
D: .; size: .; length: 13; V: TRBV28; J: TRBJ1-1; CDR3: CASRSGGETGAFF; DNA: TGTGCCAGCAGGAGCGGGGGGGAAACCGGAGCTTTCTTT
D: .; size: .; length: 12; V: TRBV30; J: TRBJ1-1; CDR3: CAWSAWDTEAFF; DNA: TGTGCCTGGAGTGCCTGGGATACTGAAGCTTTCTTT
D: .; size: .; length: 14; V: TRBV29-1; J: TRBJ1-2; CDR3: CSATEGPAVDGYTF; DNA: TGCAGCGCTACCGAGGGGCCCGCGGTAGATGGCTACACCTTC
D: .; size: .; length: 14; V: TRBV19; J: TRBJ1-1; CDR3: CASSIGQWGTEAFF; DNA: TGTGCCAGTAGTATAGGTCAGTGGGGCACTGAAGCTTTCTTT
D: TRBD1; size: .; length: 14; V: TRBV11-2; J: TRBJ2-7; CDR3: CASSDPNRGYEQYF; DNA: TGTGCCAGCAGCGACCCAAACAGGGGATACGAGCAGTACTTC
D: .; size: once; length: 15; V: TRBV7-6; J: TRBJ1-5; CDR3: CASSRGAGGNQPQHF; DNA: TGTGCCAGCAGCCGAGGGGCGGGGGGCAATCAGCCCCAGCATTTT
D: .; size: .; length: 14; V: TRBV20-1; J: TRBJ2-5; CDR3: CSAFDWKKKETQYF; DNA: TGCAGTGCTTTTGACTGGAAGAAGAAAGAGACCCAGTACTTC
D: .; size: .; length: 14; V: TRBV7-2; J: TRBJ1-2; CDR3: CASSPRTVTDGYTF; DNA: TGTGCCAGCAGCCCCAGGACAGTAACAGACGGCTACACCTTC
D: .; size: .; length: 18; V: TRBV6-5; J: TRBJ1-3; CDR3: CASIFSPGREISGNTIYF; DNA: TGTGCCAGCATTTTCTCCCCCGGGAGGGAGATTTCTGGAAACACCATATATTTT
D: .; size: .; length: 13; V: TRBV15; J: TRBJ1-2; CDR3: CATSSLGVGGYTF; DNA: TGTGCCACCAGCAGCCTCGGGGTCGGGGGCTACACCTTC
D: TRBD1; size: .; length: 15; V: TRBV2; J: TRBJ2-2; CDR3: CASTRDRLITGELFF; DNA: TGTGCCAGCACCCGGGACAGACTAATCACCGGGGAGCTGTTTTTT
D: TRBD2; size: .; length: 15; V: TRBV3-1; J: TRBJ2-7; CDR3: CASSRGTSGNYEQYF; DNA: TGTGCCAGCAGCCGAGGGACTAGCGGGAACTACGAGCAGTACTTC
D: .; size: .; length: 15; V: TRBV25-1; J: TRBJ2-7; CDR3: CASSEFGGSPYEQYF; DNA: TGTGCCAGCAGTGAATTCGGGGGTTCGCCCTACGAGCAGTACTTC
D: .; size: .; length: 11; V: TRBV7-2; J: TRBJ1-4; CDR3: CASRLNEKLFF; DNA: TGTGCCAGCAGGCTAAATGAAAAACTGTTTTTT
D: TRBD1; size: .; length: 13; V: TRBV12-3/TRBV12-4; J: TRBJ2-1; CDR3: CASSHGQGNEQFF; DNA: TGTGCCAGCAGCCACGGACAGGGCAATGAGCAGTTCTTC
D: .; size: .; length: 19; V: TRBV9; J: TRBJ1-1; CDR3: CASSVGVLGALGDNTEAFF; DNA: TGTGCCAGCAGCGTAGGGGTTTTGGGGGCGTTAGGTGACAACACTGAAGCTTTCTTT
D: .; size: .; length: 15; V: TRBV20-1; J: TRBJ2-2; CDR3: CSARPLWGQTGELFF; DNA: TGCAGTGCTAGGCCTCTTTGGGGACAAACCGGGGAGCTGTTTTTT
D: .; size: .; length: 14; V: TRBV18; J: TRBJ2-3; CDR3: CASSIRGAEDTQYF; DNA: TGTGCCAGCTCAATCCGGGGTGCCGAAGATACGCAGTATTTT
D: .; size: .; length: 9; V: TRBV29-1; J: TRBJ1-2; CDR3: CSVSDGYTF; DNA: TGCAGCGTTTCTGATGGCTACACCTTC
D: TRBD1; size: .; length: 15; V: TRBV5-1; J: TRBJ2-3; CDR3: CASSAGQGVADTQYF; DNA: TGCGCCAGCAGCGCAGGACAGGGTGTCGCAGATACGCAGTATTTT
D: .; size: .; length: 15; V: TRBV10-2; J: TRBJ2-7; CDR3: CASRRHLEESYEQYF; DNA: TGCGCCAGCAGGCGTCATTTGGAAGAATCCTACGAGCAGTACTTC
D: .; size: once; length: 14; V: TRBV18; J: TRBJ2-3; CDR3: CASSPPRGEDTQYF; DNA: TGTGCCAGCTCACCACCTCGGGGTGAAGATACGCAGTATTTT
D: TRBD2; size: .; length: 13; V: TRBV20-1; J: TRBJ2-7; CDR3: CSSTVAGEGEQYF; DNA: TGCAGCTCCACCGTCGCGGGAGAAGGAGAGCAGTACTTC
D: TRBD2; size: .; length: 17; V: TRBV5-1; J: TRBJ2-5; CDR3: CASSTSSGPVVWETQYF; DNA: TGCGCCAGCAGCACCTCTAGCGGCCCTGTGGTTTGGGAGACCCAGTACTTC
D: TRBD2; size: .; length: 16; V: TRBV9; J: TRBJ2-1; CDR3: CASSVSWTSGRGEQFF; DNA: TGTGCCAGCAGCGTATCCTGGACTAGCGGGAGAGGTGAGCAGTTCTTC
D: .; size: .; length: 13; V: TRBV2; J: TRBJ1-5; CDR3: CASSLGVSQPQHF; DNA: TGTGCCAGCAGTCTTGGGGTGAGTCAGCCCCAGCATTTT
D: .; size: .; length: 14; V: TRBV30; J: TRBJ1-1; CDR3: CAWNPRPEITEAFF; DNA: TGTGCCTGGAACCCCAGGCCCGAAATCACTGAAGCTTTCTTT
D: .; size: .; length: 13; V: TRBV28; J: TRBJ2-7; CDR3: CASRAGFSYEQYF; DNA: TGTGCCAGCAGGGCGGGGTTCTCCTACGAGCAGTACTTC
D: TRBD1; size: .; length: 14; V: TRBV30; J: TRBJ2-7; CDR3: CAWSPTGAIYEQYF; DNA: TGTGCCTGGAGCCCGACAGGGGCTATCTACGAGCAGTACTTC
D: .; size: .; length: 11; V: TRBV5-6; J: TRBJ1-2; CDR3: CASSKRGGYTF; DNA: TGTGCCAGCAGCAAACGGGGCGGCTACACCTTC
D: .; size: .; length: 15; V: TRBV6-6; J: TRBJ1-5; CDR3: CASSPSGASNQPQHF; DNA: TGTGCCAGCAGCCCCTCAGGGGCCAGCAATCAGCCCCAGCATTTT
D: .; size: .; length: 15; V: TRBV20-1; J: TRBJ1-1; CDR3: CSARPDPRRSTEAFF; DNA: TGCAGTGCTAGACCGGACCCCCGAAGGAGCACTGAAGCTTTCTTT
D: TRBD1; size: .; length: 13; V: TRBV6-5; J: TRBJ2-5; CDR3: CASRGTGQKTQYF; DNA: TGTGCCAGCAGGGGGACAGGGCAAAAGACCCAGTACTTC
D: .; size: .; length: 15; V: TRBV5-1; J: TRBJ2-6; CDR3: CASSTQSSGANVLTF; DNA: TGCGCCAGCAGCACACAGAGCTCTGGTGCCAACGTCCTGACTTTC
D: .; size: .; length: 14; V: TRBV5-1; J: TRBJ1-6; CDR3: CASSLGQHNSPLHF; DNA: TGCGCCAGCAGCTTGGGGCAGCATAATTCACCCCTCCACTTT
D: .; size: .; length: 14; V: TRBV7-2; J: TRBJ2-5; CDR3: CASSLVPGLETQYF; DNA: TGTGCCAGCAGCTTAGTGCCCGGGCTTGAGACCCAGTACTTC
D: .; size: once; length: 14; V: TRBV3-1; J: TRBJ2-2; CDR3: CASSPRTDTGELFF; DNA: TGTGCCAGCAGCCCACGGACCGACACCGGGGAGCTGTTTTTT
D: .; size: .; length: 14; V: TRBV23-1; J: TRBJ1-1; CDR3: CASRYRDTDTEAFF; DNA: TGCGCCAGCCGATACCGGGACACCGACACTGAAGCTTTCTTT
D: .; size: .; length: 11; V: TRBV6-6; J: TRBJ2-3; CDR3: CASSYVDTQYF; DNA: TGTGCCAGCAGTTATGTAGATACGCAGTATTTT
D: .; size: .; length: 13; V: TRBV3-1; J: TRBJ1-1; CDR3: CASSQSESSQAFF; DNA: TGTGCCAGCAGCCAATCAGAGTCCTCCCAAGCTTTCTTT
D: .; size: .; length: 16; V: TRBV2; J: TRBJ1-2; CDR3: CASSEPTAGGNYGYTF; DNA: TGTGCCAGCAGTGAACCTACGGCCGGGGGAAACTATGGCTACACCTTC
D: .; size: .; length: 14; V: TRBV6-2/TRBV6-3; J: TRBJ2-5; CDR3: CASSTGTVQETQYF; DNA: TGTGCCAGCAGTACCGGGACGGTGCAAGAGACCCAGTACTTC
D: .; size: .; length: 13; V: TRBV5-6; J: TRBJ1-5; CDR3: CASSPNYGGPQHF; DNA: TGTGCCAGCAGCCCGAACTACGGCGGCCCCCAGCATTTT